The 12 T cell receptor beta chains given below trace back to one sample, sequenced in a study of liver allograft versus peripheral blood T cells. Study background: The authors compared T cell receptor repertoires in transplanted livers with recipients' peripheral blood repertoires.

One entry per CDR3 protein results from TCRdb running MiXCR on the reads. Found here are some 14,000 distinct CDR3 sequences, around a sixth of them singletons; the top ten hold 2%. These receptors were obtained from a human patient who had a liver transplant. Some of the T cells may derive from the graft donor.

Ten or more counts support this clonotype. The V gene is TRBV10-3, the J gene TRBJ1-2; the D gene is possibly TRBD1 (6 bases). This CDR3 region has 17 residues. Germline V gene lookup returns CDR1 ENHRY and CDR2 SYGVKD. The CDR3 loop is CATHGAGGGRGMRGYTF. Here the CDR3 DNA reads TGTGCTACACATGGGGCAGGCGGGGGCCGTGGAATGAGGGGCTACACCTTC.

This clonotype was detected many times. V gene TRBV7-2 combines with J gene TRBJ2-5; D unresolved. Germline-derived CDR1 and CDR2 are SGHTA and FQGNSA. This CDR3 has 13 residues. V shed 0 bases and J shed 5 bases, with 7 bases lying between them. As DNA, the CDR3 is TGTGCCAGCAGCTTAGCGGTGACGGAGACCCAGTACTTC. Translation gives CASSLAVTETQYF.

For this clonotype: A read error may explain this, as a much larger clone is one base away. The gene calls are TRBV7-2 and TRBJ2-1; a possible D gene is TRBD2 (6 bases). The germline gives CDR1 SGHTA, CDR2 FQGNSA. CDR3 length: 16 residues. The germline V and J ends were trimmed by 6 bases and 3 bases, with 18 bases remaining between them. CDR3 nucleotide sequence: TGTGCCAGCAGTGAGTCGGTCGGGGGTAGCTACAATGAGCAGTTCTTC. This encodes CASSESVGGSYNEQFF.

The sample holds a few counts of this clonotype. The chain employs TRBV12-3 or TRBV12-4 and TRBJ1-5; 7 nucleotides align to TRBD1. This CDR3 spans 16 amino acids. J lost 6 bases, V lost 6 bases, and 14 bases had no gene match. The CDR3, as DNA: TGTGCCAGCAGCCGGACCCCGGGACAGCTTTCTCAGCCCCAGCATTTT. This translates into CASSRTPGQLSQPQHF.

This clonotype turned up a few times. J is TRBJ1-6 and V is TRBV30; D remains ambiguous. CDR3 length equals 14 residues. V dropped 4 bases and J dropped 3 bases, with 10 bases sitting between them. Germline CDR1 is GTSNPN and CDR2 is SVGIG (reference sequence). This CDR3 is CAWTLGIYNSPLHF. Written as DNA, the CDR3 is TGTGCCTGGACCCTAGGGATCTATAATTCACCCCTCCACTTT.

This clonotype was seen at least ten times. This chain connects TRBV6-5 to TRBJ1-6, with D perhaps TRBD1 (5 bases). The CDR3 runs to 15 residues. The V end was cut by 5 bases, the J end by 7 bases, with 15 bases between. Germline CDR1 is MNHEY and CDR2 is SVGAGI. In DNA, the CDR3 is TGTGCCAGCAGTCCGCGGAGGGGACCCAATTCACCCCTCCACTTT. This sequence encodes CASSPRRGPNSPLHF.

The rearrangement joins TRBV30 to TRBJ1-5; no clear D. V was trimmed by 2 bases and J by 1 base, leaving 9 bases between them. CDR1 and CDR2 (germline): GTSNPN, SVGIG (reference sequence). The CDR3 runs to 14 residues. CDR3 DNA: TGTGCCTGGAGTACCTTGGACAGCAATCAGCCCCAGCATTTT. This gives the protein CAWSTLDSNQPQHF.

Comments on this clonotype: A much larger clone lies one base from this, so it may be a read error. V is TRBV15 and J is TRBJ1-2; D is unclear. This CDR3 has 13 amino acids. Germline V gives CDR1 LNHNV, CDR2 YYDKDF (reference sequence). Here the CDR3 DNA reads TGTGCCACCAGCAGAGGTCAGAGTTTAACGCAGTCCTTC. Translated, it gives CATSRGQSLTQSF. Combining the CDR3 with reference TRBV15 and TRBJ1-2 gives the whole variable domain DAMVIQNPRYQVTQFGKPVTLSCSQTLNHNVMYWYQQKSSQAPKLLFHYYDKDFNNEADTPDNFQSRRPNTSFCFLDIRSPGLGDTAMYLCATSRGQSLTQSFGSGTRLTVV.

This clonotype was counted a few times. The CDR3 here is CASRTTGQGARITEAFF. The CDR3, as DNA: TGTGCCAGCAGAACCACGGGACAGGGGGCGCGTATCACTGAAGCTTTCTTT. The chain recombines TRBV28 with TRBJ1-1; 12 bases match TRBD1. Unmatched junction bases numbered 12, after V lost 6 bases and J lost 4 bases. The CDR3 totals 17 residues. CDR1 MDHEN and CDR2 SYDVKM come from the germline V gene.

The V and J genes are TRBV5-6 and TRBJ1-4; D gene uncertain. Germline V CDR1 and CDR2: SGHDT, YYEEEE. V was shortened by 2 bases and J by 2 bases, with 4 bases between the two germline ends. The CDR3 extends over 13 amino acids. CDR3 DNA sequence: TGTGCCAGCAGCTTACCTACTAATGAAAAACTGTTTTTT. It translates to CASSLPTNEKLFF.

This clonotype occurred a few times. The rearrangement uses TRBV18 and TRBJ1-1, with D maybe TRBD1 (5 bases). Trimming left V 3 bases short and J 1 base short, with 9 bases between. The CDR3 has 14 amino acids. Germline V gene sequence: CDR1 KGHSH, CDR2 LQKENI. For the CDR3, the DNA is TGTGCCAGCTCACCTTGGGGCACGAACACTGAAGCTTTCTTT. Its translation: CASSPWGTNTEAFF.

Only a few counts were recorded for this clonotype. This rearrangement joins TRBV28 to TRBJ2-7, with 12 bases lining up with TRBD2. Germline V gives CDR1 MDHEN, CDR2 SYDVKM. V dropped 6 bases and J dropped 2; count of bases not matched to a gene: 5. The CDR3 spans 15 residues. DNA for the CDR3: TGTGCCAGCAGAAAGACTAGCGGGAGCGCCTACGAGCAGTACTTC. Residues: CASRKTSGSAYEQYF.